Below, 18 T cell receptor beta chains from the same sample are listed, as sequenced in a study of blood T cell repertoires in COVID-19. Sequencing used immunoSEQ multiplex PCR; TCRdb keeps in-frame clones, though not all of them. The sample contains over 250,000 clones, 88% of which appear only once. The specimen sequenced was PBMCs or T cells enriched from blood (not recorded which). These receptors all stem from a woman aged 55-69 years in a cohort exposed to, infected with or recovered from COVID-19 (not recorded which).

The rearrangement links TRBV19 to TRBJ1-1, with TRBD1 matching 8 bases. The CDR3 totals 17 residues. CDR1 is LNHDA and CDR2 is SQIVND in the germline V gene (reference sequence). After removal of 0 bases from V and 5 bases from J, the junction contained 11 bases not matched to a gene. CDR3 loop: CASSIEWRGQVRTEAFF. DNA of the CDR3: TGTGCCAGTAGTATAGAATGGCGGGGACAGGTAAGAACTGAAGCTTTCTTT.

The V gene is TRBV10-2, the J gene TRBJ2-2; 7 bases map to TRBD2. V shed 0 bases and J 1 base; nucleotides not matched to a gene: 2. The CDR3 covers 16 residues. Germline CDR1 WSHSY, CDR2 SAAADI. This chain's CDR3 is CASSESERGNTGELFF. Written as DNA, the CDR3 is TGCGCCAGCAGTGAGTCGGAGCGGGGGAACACCGGGGAGCTGTTTTTT.

J is TRBJ2-2 and V is TRBV28, with D possibly matching TRBD2 (6 bases). Trimming left V 3 bases short and J 2 bases short, with 13 bases between. The CDR3 totals 16 residues. Per germline, CDR1 MDHEN and CDR2 SYDVKM. CDR3 protein: CASSFLGRTNTGELFF. The DNA for the CDR3 is TGTGCCAGCAGTTTTTTGGGGAGGACCAACACCGGGGAGCTGTTTTTT.

This clone was detected only a few times. The rearrangement uses TRBV2 and TRBJ2-7; D is uncertain. The CDR3 length is 12 residues. V was cut by 6 bases and J by 1 base, with 7 bases left in between. CDR1 and CDR2 (germline): SNHLY, FYNNEI. The CDR3 region has the DNA TGTGCCAGCAGACGACAATCCTACGAGCAGTACTTC. This sequence encodes CASRRQSYEQYF.

The genes are TRBV7-9 and TRBJ1-6, with D tentatively TRBD1 (5 bases). The CDR3 extends over 17 amino acids. V dropped 6 bases and J dropped 2 bases, with 17 bases sitting between them. The germline CDR1 and CDR2 sequences are SEHNR and FQNEAQ (reference sequence). The CDR3 loop reads CASRRGQGGTYNSPLHF. For the CDR3, the DNA is TGTGCCAGCAGAAGAGGGCAGGGAGGCACCTATAATTCACCCCTCCACTTT.

V usage is TRBV6-5 and J usage is TRBJ2-7, with unresolved D. Between the trimmed V and J ends, which lost 7 bases and 6 bases, there was a span of 13 bases. The CDR3 extends over 12 amino acids. Germline assignment: CDR1 MNHEY and CDR2 SVGAGI. CDR3 nucleotide sequence: TGTGCCAGCACCGTTGACGACTCCGAGCAGTACTTC. This encodes CASTVDDSEQYF.

V and J are TRBV10-3 and TRBJ1-1; D perhaps matches TRBD1 (5 bases). Germline values: CDR1 ENHRY, CDR2 SYGVKD. The CDR3 is made up of 13 amino acids. V lost 6 bases, J lost 4 bases, and 12 bases lay in between. The chain's CDR3 is CAISAREGTEAFF. CDR3 DNA: TGTGCCATCAGCGCCAGGGAGGGCACTGAAGCTTTCTTT.

This chain links TRBV6-5 with TRBJ1-6; a possible D gene is TRBD1 (5 bases). V shed 6 bases and J shed 9 bases, with 18 bases lying between them. The CDR3 sequence is 15 residues long. Germline V lookup: CDR1 MNHEY, CDR2 SVGAGI. The CDR3 DNA is TGTGCCAGCAGCCCCCGTGCTACGGGGGGTTCACCCCTCCACTTT. This codes for CASSPRATGGSPLHF.

This clone came up a few times. J is TRBJ1-1 and V is TRBV7-9; D gene unclear. The CDR3 length is 13 residues. In germline, CDR1 is SEHNR, CDR2 FQNEAQ (reference sequence). The V gene lost 7 bases and the J gene lost 3 bases, with 12 bases spanning the gap. CDR3 sequence reads: CASIPSADTEAFF. CDR3 bases: TGTGCCAGCATCCCTTCAGCGGACACTGAAGCTTTCTTT.

V is TRBV29-1 and J is TRBJ2-3; D is possibly TRBD2 (6 bases). Trimming pared 4 bases from V and 5 bases from J, leaving 16 bases between. CDR1 and CDR2 (germline): SQVTM, ANQGSEA. The CDR3 is 14 residues long. The CDR3 DNA sequence: TGCAGCGTTGTTCGTTGGGGGGTACAAGATACGCAGTATTTT. This codes for CSVVRWGVQDTQYF.

The V and J genes are TRBV9 and TRBJ2-1; 8 nucleotides match TRBD2. Losses at the gene ends were 2 bases for V and 8 bases for J; bases not matched to a gene: 3. Germline values: CDR1 SGDLS, CDR2 YYNGEE. This CDR3 has 13 amino acids. Written as DNA, the CDR3 is TGTGCCAGCAGCGTTACGGGAGGGGATGAGCAGTTCTTC. Protein: CASSVTGGDEQFF.

V and J are TRBV28 and TRBJ1-6; 9 nucleotides align to TRBD1. J lost 5 bases, V lost 6 bases, and 5 bases had no gene match. This CDR3 has 15 amino acids. The V gene's germline CDR1 is MDHEN and CDR2 SYDVKM. The CDR3 nucleotides are TGTGCCAGCAGGATACAGGGGGCGCATAATTCACCCCTCCACTTT. Its protein is CASRIQGAHNSPLHF.

The rearrangement joins TRBV18 to TRBJ1-1; D is possibly TRBD1 (5 bases). Between the trimmed V and J ends, which lost 4 bases and 7 bases, there was a span of 16 bases. Germline lookup yields CDR1 KGHSH and CDR2 LQKENI. The CDR3 sequence is 14 residues long. The chain's CDR3 is CASSLETAAGEAFF. CDR3 DNA sequence: TGTGCCAGCTCACTAGAGACAGCAGCTGGTGAAGCTTTCTTT.

This clone was seen only once. The rearrangement links TRBV20-1 to TRBJ2-2, with unresolved D. Germline-derived CDR1 and CDR2 are DFQATT and SNEGSKA (reference sequence). The CDR3 is 15 amino acids. V lost 3 bases, J lost 0 bases, and 11 bases lay in between. CDR3 residues: CSASRRTTNTGELFF. As DNA, the CDR3 is TGCAGTGCTAGTAGGAGAACTACGAACACCGGGGAGCTGTTTTTT.

This chain connects TRBV4-1 to TRBJ2-7, with TRBD2 as a possible D gene (6 bases). Between the trimmed V and J ends, which lost 3 bases and 1 base, there was a span of 19 bases. The length of the CDR3 is 17 residues. Germline loops: CDR1 MGHRA, CDR2 YSYEKL. CDR3 in DNA: TGCGCCAGCAGCCACCCCCGGGGAGGATCAAGGTCCTACGAGCAGTACTTC. This encodes CASSHPRGGSRSYEQYF.

CDR3 region: CASSEGTSGRSDLYEQYF. DNA for the CDR3: TGTGCCAGCAGTGAAGGAACTAGCGGGAGGTCCGACCTCTACGAGCAGTACTTC. The V gene is TRBV6-1, the J gene TRBJ2-7, with TRBD2 matching 12 bases. CDR1 is MNHNS and CDR2 is SASEGT in the germline V gene. The CDR3 is made up of 18 amino acids. V shed 1 base and J 3 bases; nucleotides not matched to a gene: 10.

The genes are TRBV14 and TRBJ1-2; 7 nucleotides line up with TRBD1. The length of the CDR3 is 13 residues. The V segment lost 4 bases and the J segment 7 bases; nucleotides outside the gene matches: 6. Looked up from germline, CDR1 is SGHDN and CDR2 is FVKESK. The CDR3 coding sequence is TGTGCCAGCAGCCCAGGGACAGTAAGTGGCTACACCTTC. Its protein is CASSPGTVSGYTF.

The chain combines TRBV5-8 with TRBJ2-3; 9 bases are a match to TRBD2. V shed 1 base and J 1 base; nucleotides not matched to a gene: 10. The CDR3 covers 18 residues. Germline V gives CDR1 SGHTS, CDR2 YDEGEE. CDR3 in DNA: TGTGCCAGCAGCTTGTTTAAAGGGCTAGCGGGGCGCACAGATACGCAGTATTTT. Translated, it gives CASSLFKGLAGRTDTQYF.